The T cell receptor (beta chain) described here comes from a study of human T cells and chemical hapten exposure. Study context: Reading of the patch tests, which applied 0.01% DPC to the upper back, occurred at 6 days. Per-sample TCR yields varied mainly from small pooled library volume differences.

On this clonotype itself: Its specificity is not known.

V trimming: 6 bases; J trimming: 1 base; junction bases outside the gene matches: 1. The CDR3 spans 13 residues. Germline CDR1 reads DFQATT; CDR2 reads SNEGSKA (reference sequence). Study results and limitations: The number of TCRs above 1 in 1000 frequency did not change after DPC sensitization.

TCRdb reprocessed the RACE reads with MiXCR, giving one entry per CDR3 protein. Seen here are about 95,000 distinct CDR3 sequences, about an eighth observed once, and the top ten hold more than 3%. Time point defined: patch test 2, 6 weeks after DPC sensitization. Treatment of the sample: therapeutic diphenylcyclopropenone sensitization with weekly scalp DPC. The clonotype originates from a woman aged 40 to 50 with alopecia areata. Some clones in this sample may be carry-over from other donors' samples. Sequenced here: whole blood, sampled in connection with sensitization to the hapten diphenylcyclopropenone (DPC). The gene calls are TRBV20-1 and TRBJ1-5; 9 positions match TRBD1. Here the CDR3 DNA reads TGCAGTGCGGACAGGGGAAGCAATCAGCCCCAGCATTTT. Protein product: CSADRGSNQPQHF.